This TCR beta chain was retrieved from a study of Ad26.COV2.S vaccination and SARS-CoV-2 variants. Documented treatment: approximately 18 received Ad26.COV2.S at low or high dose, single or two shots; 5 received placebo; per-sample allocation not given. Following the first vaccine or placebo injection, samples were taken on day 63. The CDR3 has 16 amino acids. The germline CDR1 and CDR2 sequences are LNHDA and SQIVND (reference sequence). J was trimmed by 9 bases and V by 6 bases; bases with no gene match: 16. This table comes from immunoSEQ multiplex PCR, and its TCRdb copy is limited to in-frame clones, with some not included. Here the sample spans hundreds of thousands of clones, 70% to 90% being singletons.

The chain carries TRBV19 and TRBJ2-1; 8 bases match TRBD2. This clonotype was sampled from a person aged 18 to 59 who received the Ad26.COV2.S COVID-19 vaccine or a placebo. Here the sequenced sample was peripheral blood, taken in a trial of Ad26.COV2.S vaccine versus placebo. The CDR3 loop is CASRALGAGELGEQFF. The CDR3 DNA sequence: TGTGCCAGTAGGGCGCTCGGAGCGGGAGAGCTCGGTGAGCAGTTCTTC. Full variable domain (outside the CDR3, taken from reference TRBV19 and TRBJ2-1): DGGITQSPKYLFRKEGQNVTLSCEQNLNHDAMYWYRQDPGQGLRLIYYSQIVNDFQKGDIAEGYSVSREKKESFPLTVTSAQKNPTAFYLCASRALGAGELGEQFFGPGTRLTVL.